These 2 T cell receptor beta chains share one sample of origin, sequenced in a study of metastatic and nonmetastatic thyroid tumors. TCRdb re-analyzed the PCR reads through MiXCR. The profile shows roughly 6,900 clones, about 30% of them singletons. No treatment of any kind had been given to any patient before thyroid surgery. The sequenced sample was adjacent normal tissue. The receptors here all came from a male donor with papillary thyroid cancer or a benign thyroid nodule (not recorded which). Some clones in this sample may be carry-over from other donors' samples.

The chain employs TRBV9 and TRBJ2-1; unclear D gene. The germline V and J ends were trimmed by 3 bases and 1 base, with 20 bases remaining between them. CDR1 and CDR2 (germline): SGDLS, YYNGEE. The CDR3 spans 18 residues. Here the CDR3 DNA reads TGTGCCAGCAGCGAACAGAAAGGACGGCCGGCTTCCTACAATGAGCAGTTCTTC. It is translated as CASSEQKGRPASYNEQFF.

This clone has a handful of counts. One end of the junction does not line up with germline, which may come from a read error. This sequence joins TRBV6-1 and TRBJ2-7; 12 bases are shared with TRBD2. The germline V gene has CDR1 MNHNS and CDR2 SASEGT. The CDR3 is 16 residues long. The CDR3 sequence: CASSQIGLAGLYEPYF. The CDR3 nucleotides are TGTGCCAGCAGTCAAATCGGACTAGCGGGGTTATACGAGCCGTACTTC.